This T cell receptor (beta chain) derives from a study of early T cells in non-severe SARS-CoV-2 infection. Between the trimmed V and J ends, which lost 0 bases and 1 base, there was a span of 10 bases. The CDR3 length is 15 residues. Germline V gene sequence: CDR1 SGDLS, CDR2 YYNGEE. This clonotype was found a few times. Each CDR3 protein is one row after TCRdb ran MiXCR on the 5' RACE reads. The repertoire holds 65,000 to 95,000 distinct CDR3 sequences, with approximately 15% as singletons. The TCR originated in an adult who was a healthcare worker with PCR-confirmed SARS-CoV-2 infection or an uninfected control (not recorded which). The specimen sequenced was whole blood. V gene TRBV9 combines with J gene TRBJ2-5; the D is unclear. DNA of the CDR3: TGTGCCAGCAGCGTAGGCAGCAGCCTCCAAGAGACCCAGTACTTC. It specifies CASSVGSSLQETQYF.